This TCR beta chain originates from a study of PD-1 blockade in classical Hodgkin lymphoma. Broader study findings: Factors driving the repertoire differences, possibly disease activity or prior therapy, remain undefined.

Germline values: CDR1 MNHEY, CDR2 SVGAGI. V dropped 2 bases and J dropped 4 bases, with 14 bases sitting between them. This CDR3 has 15 residues. Some clones are missing from TCRdb's copy, which holds only in-frame ones; the method was immunoSEQ multiplex PCR. The sample records some 31,000 clones, 90% to 95% being singletons. With regard to this clone: The target antigen is unknown.

The time point is: newly diagnosed, previously untreated cHL patient sample. The J gene is TRBJ2-5, the V gene TRBV6-5; D uncertain. The specimen sequenced was peripheral blood mononuclear cells (PBMCs). The sequence derives from a human donor with classical Hodgkin lymphoma. Here the CDR3 reads CASSYAPRLGETQYF. CDR3 nucleotide sequence: TGTGCCAGCAGTTACGCCCCTAGATTAGGAGAGACCCAGTACTTC.